The 6 T cell receptor beta chains in this list originate from one sample, sequenced in a study of blood T cell repertoires in COVID-19. Here immunoSEQ multiplex PCR was the method, and the copy in TCRdb shows in-frame clones only, minus some. The sample has 52,000 or so clones; under 80% are singletons. Sequenced input: peripheral blood. The receptors originated from a human donor in a cohort sampled during active COVID-19.

This rearrangement joins TRBV6-2 or TRBV6-3 to TRBJ2-2, with 11 nucleotides matching TRBD2. Germline values: CDR1 MNHEY, CDR2 SVGEGT. The CDR3 is made up of 17 amino acids. Germline trimming cut 5 bases from V and 4 bases from J; bases unmatched to any gene: 9. The CDR3 loop reads CASSGPGGLAVTGELFF. In DNA form, the CDR3 reads TGTGCCAGCAGTGGCCCTGGGGGACTAGCGGTCACCGGGGAGCTGTTTTTT.

This clone was detected once. The CDR3 protein is CASSLSGKATEAFF. In DNA, the CDR3 is TGCGCCAGCAGCTTGTCGGGGAAGGCCACTGAAGCTTTCTTT. V is TRBV5-1 and J is TRBJ1-1, with D hard to call. The germline V gene has CDR1 SGHRS and CDR2 YFSETQ. Trimming removed 1 base at V and 4 bases at J, with 11 bases between. The CDR3 consists of 14 residues.

There are a few counts of this clone. V usage is TRBV28 and J usage is TRBJ1-6, with 8 bases that match TRBD1. V shed 6 bases, J shed 10 bases, and the junction held 23 bases outside the gene matches. This CDR3 region has 19 residues. Germline CDR1 is MDHEN and CDR2 is SYDVKM. The CDR3 is CASSPPLDQGAHVGSPLHF. The DNA for the CDR3 is TGTGCCAGCAGCCCCCCGTTGGACCAGGGGGCGCACGTAGGGTCACCCCTCCACTTT.

The chain has TRBV7-9 and TRBJ1-2, with D perhaps matching TRBD1 (6 bases). The CDR3 is made up of 15 amino acids. V dropped 4 bases and J dropped 6 bases, with 18 bases sitting between them. Per germline, CDR1 SEHNR and CDR2 FQNEAQ (reference sequence). CDR3 protein: CASSSRPGQKDGYTF. CDR3 sequence (DNA): TGTGCCAGCAGCTCCAGACCGGGACAAAAAGATGGCTACACCTTC.

This chain connects TRBV10-3 to TRBJ2-7, with D possibly being TRBD2 (6 bases). The CDR3 runs 15 residues. V was clipped by 6 bases and J by 2 bases, with 17 bases between them. CDR1 is ENHRY and CDR2 is SYGVKD in the germline V gene. As DNA, the CDR3 is TGTGCCATCAGCCTGGGGCCCGGGGGAGCCTACGAGCAGTACTTC. It yields the protein CAISLGPGGAYEQYF.

The gene calls are TRBV19 and TRBJ1-2; 8 bases agree with TRBD1. The CDR3 length is 14 residues. The germline gives CDR1 LNHDA, CDR2 SQIVND (reference sequence). Trimming cost V 10 bases and J 3 bases; bases outside gene matches: 10. The CDR3 DNA follows: TGTGCCACTACCGACAGGGGTTTGGACTATGGCTACACCTTC. Protein sequence: CATTDRGLDYGYTF.